The clone carrying this T cell receptor beta chain came up many times. The antigen remains unidentified. TCRdb re-analysed the reads in MiXCR, keeping a single row per CDR3 protein. In the table there are some 800,000 distinct CDR3 sequences, roughly 28% of which are singletons. These data come from a study of T cell repertoires in cytomegalovirus infection. The overall study: HLA-B-restricted CMV epitopes that are well studied, plus recently identified HLA-C-restricted ones, were used by the study. TCR beta signatures that were public indicated CMV infection and matching HLA type.

There are 15 residues in the CDR3. Germline CDR1 is SGHTA and CDR2 is FQGNSA. V was clipped by 10 bases and J by 0 bases; unmatched bases: 9. Sequencing used cultured CD8+ T cells from PBMCs, obtained from culture after CMV antigen stimulation. The J gene is TRBJ2-3, the V gene TRBV7-2; TRBD2 agrees at 8 bases. This TCR came from a human donor in good health (CMV status not recorded). Some clones in this sample may be carry-over from other donors' samples. As DNA, the CDR3 is TGTGCCACTTACTACGGGGGGGGGAGCACAGATACGCAGTATTTT. It codes for CATYYGGGSTDTQYF.